This TCR beta chain was retrieved from a study of graft-versus-host responses after intestinal transplantation. Study results and limitations: After transplant, early declines in HvG clones were associated with peak levels of circulating GvH clones. GvH clonotypes were identified within recipient marrow, with a subset emerging first in ileum or blood.

V lost 2 bases, J lost 10 bases, and 9 bases lay in between. Germline lookup yields CDR1 SGHTA and CDR2 FQGNSA. The CDR3 totals 12 residues. A remark on this clone: The antigen remains unidentified.

Clones were read by immunoSEQ multiplex PCR, and TCRdb kept only the in-frame ones, dropping some. Among around 100,000 clones listed, roughly 90% were seen once. The rearrangement links TRBV7-2 to TRBJ2-1; the D call may be TRBD1 or TRBD2 (5 bases each). The sample here was unstimulated CD4+ T cells sorted from spleen or lymph node cells, taken before intestinal transplant. The receptor's source is a human donor who received an intestinal transplant. The CDR3, as DNA: TGTGCCAGCAGCTTATCCGGGGACGAGCAGTTCTTC. The encoded protein is CASSLSGDEQFF.